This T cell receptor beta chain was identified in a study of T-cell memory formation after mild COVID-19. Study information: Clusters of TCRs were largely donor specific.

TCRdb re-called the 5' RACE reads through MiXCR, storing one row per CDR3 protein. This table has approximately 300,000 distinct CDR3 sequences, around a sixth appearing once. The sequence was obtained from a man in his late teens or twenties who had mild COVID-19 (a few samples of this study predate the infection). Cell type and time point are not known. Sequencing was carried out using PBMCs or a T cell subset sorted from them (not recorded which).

The CDR3 region has the DNA TGTGCCAGCAGTTCGCTCGTATCTGGAAACACCATATATTTT. Protein sequence: CASSSLVSGNTIYF. The chain couples TRBV27 to TRBJ1-3; D is unresolved. The CDR3 sequence is 14 residues long. Looked up from germline, CDR1 is MNHEY and CDR2 is SMNVEV (reference sequence). V was cut by 4 bases and J by 1 base, with 8 bases left in between.